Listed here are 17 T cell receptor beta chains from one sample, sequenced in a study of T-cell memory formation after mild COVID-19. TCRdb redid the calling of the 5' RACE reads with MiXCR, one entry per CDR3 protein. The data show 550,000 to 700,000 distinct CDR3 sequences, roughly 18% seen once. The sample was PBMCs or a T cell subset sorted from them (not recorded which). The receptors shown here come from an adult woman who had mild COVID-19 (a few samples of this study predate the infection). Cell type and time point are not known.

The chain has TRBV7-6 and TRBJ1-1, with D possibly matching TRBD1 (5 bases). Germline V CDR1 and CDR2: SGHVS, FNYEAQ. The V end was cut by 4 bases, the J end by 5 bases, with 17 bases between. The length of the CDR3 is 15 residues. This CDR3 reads CASSSRGGGGTEAFF. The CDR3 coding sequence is TGTGCCAGCAGCTCCCGTGGGGGGGGTGGAACTGAAGCTTTCTTT. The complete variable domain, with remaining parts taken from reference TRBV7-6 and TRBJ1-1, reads GAGVSQSPRYKVTKRGQDVALRCDPISGHVSLYWYRQALGQGPEFLTYFNYEAQQDKSGLPNDRFSAERPEGSISTLTIQRTEQRDSAMYRCASSSRGGGGTEAFFGQGTRLTVV.

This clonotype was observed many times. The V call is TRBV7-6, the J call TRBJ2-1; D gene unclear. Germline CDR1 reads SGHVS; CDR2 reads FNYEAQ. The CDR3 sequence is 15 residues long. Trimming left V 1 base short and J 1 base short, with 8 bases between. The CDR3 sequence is CASSLVRESYNEQFF. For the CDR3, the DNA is TGTGCCAGCAGCTTAGTTAGGGAATCCTACAATGAGCAGTTCTTC.

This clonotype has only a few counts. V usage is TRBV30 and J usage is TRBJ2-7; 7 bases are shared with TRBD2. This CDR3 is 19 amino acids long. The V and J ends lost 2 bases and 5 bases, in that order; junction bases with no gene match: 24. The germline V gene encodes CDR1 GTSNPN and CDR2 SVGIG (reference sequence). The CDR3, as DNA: TGTGCCTGGAGTCATCTTATCAGGGCGGCGGGAGTAGTCAGCCACGAGCAGTACTTC. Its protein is CAWSHLIRAAGVVSHEQYF.

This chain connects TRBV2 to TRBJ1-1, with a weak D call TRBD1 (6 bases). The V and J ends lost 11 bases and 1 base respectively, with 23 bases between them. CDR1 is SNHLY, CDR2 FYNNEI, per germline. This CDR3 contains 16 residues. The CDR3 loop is CADTMPGVDQNTEAFF. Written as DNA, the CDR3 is TGTGCCGATACCATGCCAGGGGTCGATCAGAACACTGAAGCTTTCTTT.

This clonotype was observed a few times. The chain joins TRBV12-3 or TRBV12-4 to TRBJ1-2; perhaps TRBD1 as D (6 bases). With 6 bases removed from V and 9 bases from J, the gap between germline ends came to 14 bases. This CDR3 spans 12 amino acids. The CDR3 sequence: CASSPGTPSYTF. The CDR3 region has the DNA TGTGCCAGCAGCCCTGGGACACCGAGCTACACCTTC.

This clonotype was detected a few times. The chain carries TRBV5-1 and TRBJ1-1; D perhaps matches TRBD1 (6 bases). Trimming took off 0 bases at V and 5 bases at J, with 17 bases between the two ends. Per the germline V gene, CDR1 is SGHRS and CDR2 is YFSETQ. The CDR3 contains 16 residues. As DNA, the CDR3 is TGCGCCAGCAGCTTGGGTTCAGGGGCTCGGAGAACTGAAGCTTTCTTT. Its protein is CASSLGSGARRTEAFF.

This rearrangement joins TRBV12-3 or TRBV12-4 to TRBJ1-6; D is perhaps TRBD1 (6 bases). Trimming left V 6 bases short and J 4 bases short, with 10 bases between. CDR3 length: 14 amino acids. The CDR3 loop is CASSGGQYNSPLHF. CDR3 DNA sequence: TGTGCCAGCAGCGGCGGACAGTATAATTCACCCCTCCACTTT.

The chain's CDR3 is CASSGQGEFYEQYF. CDR3 sequence (DNA): TGTGCCAGCAGCGGACAGGGGGAATTCTACGAGCAGTACTTC. The V call is TRBV5-4, the J call TRBJ2-7; 10 bases are a match to TRBD1. This CDR3 has 14 amino acids. Germline V lookup: CDR1 SGHNT, CDR2 YYREEE (reference sequence). The junction had 4 bases not matched to a gene; V was cut back by 4 bases and J by 3 bases.

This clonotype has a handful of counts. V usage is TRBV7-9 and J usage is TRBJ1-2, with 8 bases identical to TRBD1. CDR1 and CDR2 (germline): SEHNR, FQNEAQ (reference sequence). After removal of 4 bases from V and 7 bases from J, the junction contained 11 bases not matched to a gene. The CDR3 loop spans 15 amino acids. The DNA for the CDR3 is TGTGCCAGCAGCTCCGGACAGGGCAGTAGTGGTGGCTACACCTTC. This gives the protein CASSSGQGSSGGYTF.

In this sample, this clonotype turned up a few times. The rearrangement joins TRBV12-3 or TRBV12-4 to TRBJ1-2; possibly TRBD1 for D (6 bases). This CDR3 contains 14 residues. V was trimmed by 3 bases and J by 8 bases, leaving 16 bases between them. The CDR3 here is CASSFSSGAGGYTF. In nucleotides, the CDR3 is TGTGCCAGCAGTTTCTCCTCGGGGGCGGGGGGCTACACCTTC.

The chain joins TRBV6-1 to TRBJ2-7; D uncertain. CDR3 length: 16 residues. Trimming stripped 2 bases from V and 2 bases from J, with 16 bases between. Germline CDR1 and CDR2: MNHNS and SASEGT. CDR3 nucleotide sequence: TGTGCCAGCAGTGAAAGGAGACACCACACGGCCTACGAGCAGTACTTC. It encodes CASSERRHHTAYEQYF.

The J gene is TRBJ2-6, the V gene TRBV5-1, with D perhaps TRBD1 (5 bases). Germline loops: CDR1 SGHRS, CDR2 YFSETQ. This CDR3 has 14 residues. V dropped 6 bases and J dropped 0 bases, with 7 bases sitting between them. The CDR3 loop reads CASNQGSGANVLTF. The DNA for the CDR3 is TGCGCCAGCAACCAGGGCTCTGGGGCCAACGTCCTGACTTTC.

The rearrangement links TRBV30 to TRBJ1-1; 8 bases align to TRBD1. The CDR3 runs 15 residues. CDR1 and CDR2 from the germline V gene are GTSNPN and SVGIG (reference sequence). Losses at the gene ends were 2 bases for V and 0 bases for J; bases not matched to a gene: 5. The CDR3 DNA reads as TGTGCCTGGAGTTTACAGGGGGACATGAACACTGAAGCTTTCTTT. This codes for CAWSLQGDMNTEAFF.

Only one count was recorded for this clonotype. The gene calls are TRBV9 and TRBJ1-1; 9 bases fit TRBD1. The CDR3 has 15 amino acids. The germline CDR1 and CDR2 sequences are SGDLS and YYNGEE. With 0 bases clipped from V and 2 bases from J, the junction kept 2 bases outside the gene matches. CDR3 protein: CASSVGQGGNTEAFF. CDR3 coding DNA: TGTGCCAGCAGCGTAGGACAGGGGGGTAACACTGAAGCTTTCTTT.

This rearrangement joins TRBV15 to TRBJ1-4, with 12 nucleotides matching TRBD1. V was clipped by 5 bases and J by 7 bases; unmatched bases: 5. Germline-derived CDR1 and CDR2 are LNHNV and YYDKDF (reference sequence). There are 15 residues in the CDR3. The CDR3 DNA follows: TGTGCCACCAGCGAGGGACAGGGGGCTGGTGAAAAACTGTTTTTT. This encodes CATSEGQGAGEKLFF.

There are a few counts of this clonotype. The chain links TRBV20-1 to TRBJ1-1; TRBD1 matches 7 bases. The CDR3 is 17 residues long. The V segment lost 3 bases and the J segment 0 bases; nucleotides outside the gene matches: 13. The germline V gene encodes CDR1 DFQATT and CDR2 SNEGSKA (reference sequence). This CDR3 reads CSASRVHGQAMNTEAFF. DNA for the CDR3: TGCAGTGCTAGCCGCGTCCATGGACAGGCTATGAACACTGAAGCTTTCTTT.

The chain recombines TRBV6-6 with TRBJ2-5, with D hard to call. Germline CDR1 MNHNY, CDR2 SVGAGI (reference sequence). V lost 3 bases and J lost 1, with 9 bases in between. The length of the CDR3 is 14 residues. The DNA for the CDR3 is TGTGCCAGCAGTTATGTGCGTTCCCAAGAGACCCAGTACTTC. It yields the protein CASSYVRSQETQYF.